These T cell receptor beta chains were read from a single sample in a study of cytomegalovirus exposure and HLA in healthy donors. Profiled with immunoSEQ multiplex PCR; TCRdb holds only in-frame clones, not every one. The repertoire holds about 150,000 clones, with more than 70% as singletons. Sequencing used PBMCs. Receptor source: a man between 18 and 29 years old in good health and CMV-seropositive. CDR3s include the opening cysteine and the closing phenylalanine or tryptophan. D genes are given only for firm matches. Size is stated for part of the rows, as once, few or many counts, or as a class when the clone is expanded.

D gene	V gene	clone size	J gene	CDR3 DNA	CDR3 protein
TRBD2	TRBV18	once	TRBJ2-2	TGTGCCAGCTCACCAGTGACTAGCGGGACGAACACCGGGGAGCTGTTTTTT	CASSPVTSGTNTGELFF
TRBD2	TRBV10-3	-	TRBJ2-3	TGTGCCATCAGTGAGCCGGGGACTAGCGGGGAGGCTAGCACAGATACGCAGTATTTT	CAISEPGTSGEASTDTQYF
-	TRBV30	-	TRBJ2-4	TGTGCCTGGAGCGGTAGAGACAGGTTCAAAAACATTCAGTACTTC	CAWSGRDRFKNIQYF
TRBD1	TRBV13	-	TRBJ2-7	TGTGCCAGCAGCTCTCTCGGGACAGGGGGCGACGAGCAGTACTTC	CASSSLGTGGDEQYF
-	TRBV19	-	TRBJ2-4	TGTGCCAGTGGCCCGGTGGGGGGAGTAGCCAAAAACATTCAGTACTTC	CASGPVGGVAKNIQYF
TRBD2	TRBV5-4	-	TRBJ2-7	TGTGCCAGCAGCTGGGGCGTACTAGCGGCCGATACCTACGAGCAGTACTTC	CASSWGVLAADTYEQYF
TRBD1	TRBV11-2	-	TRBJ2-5	TGTGCCAGCAGCCTCCAACAGGGGCCGAGAACCCAGTACTTC	CASSLQQGPRTQYF
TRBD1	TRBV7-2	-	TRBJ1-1	TGTGCCAGCAGCCGACTCAGGGGGCGCACTGAAGCTTTCTTT	CASSRLRGRTEAFF
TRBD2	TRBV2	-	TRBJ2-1	TGTGCCAGCAGTCCTACCCGGACTAGCGGAAACTACAATGAGCAGTTCTTC	CASSPTRTSGNYNEQFF
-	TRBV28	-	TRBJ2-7	TGTGCCAGCAGTTTCAGCCCCGGAGGCTACGAGCAGTACTTC	CASSFSPGGYEQYF
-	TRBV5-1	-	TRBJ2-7	TGCGCCAGCAGAGGGGAAGGGGATCTTTACGAGCAGTACTTC	CASRGEGDLYEQYF